This is a list of T cell receptor beta chains from one sample in a study of blood T cell repertoires in COVID-19. Here immunoSEQ multiplex PCR was the method, and the copy in TCRdb shows in-frame clones only, minus some. Among about 140,000 clones listed, 65% to 80% were seen once. Sequencing used peripheral blood. Receptors originate from a man aged 50 to 59 with acute or convalescent COVID-19. Each CDR3 is given with its conserved first and last residue. Fields, in order: V gene, J gene, CDR3 protein.

TRBV25-1,TRBJ1-2,CASKPGGANYGYTF
TRBV6-5,TRBJ2-2,CASSYWQTRTGELFF
TRBV18,TRBJ2-2,CASSERTGELFF
TRBV11-1,TRBJ1-1,CASSLVGVGAFF
TRBV11-2,TRBJ1-3,CASSLESWGTSPGNTIYF
TRBV5-1,TRBJ2-5,CASSDQGGAQDF
TRBV29-1,TRBJ2-2,CSVEPRQGRTGELFF
TRBV6-4,TRBJ1-1,CASRDDSRNTEAFF
TRBV4-1,TRBJ2-1,CASARTSGINEQFF
TRBV29-1,TRBJ1-4,CSVEIGGTPSGELFF
TRBV3-1/TRBV3-2,TRBJ2-1,CASSRHVNEQFF
TRBV19,TRBJ1-6,CASTIWVLGQVSSYNSPLHF
TRBV5-1,TRBJ2-7,CASSLGDRGPYEQYF
TRBV10-3,TRBJ2-3,CANRDRDTDTQYF
TRBV6-6,TRBJ2-5,CASSPGTSGKETQYF
TRBV19,TRBJ1-2,CASVRPSLRYGYTF
TRBV15,TRBJ1-2,CATSRGTRTGQDGYTF
TRBV27,TRBJ2-2,CASSAPGQGTGELFF
TRBV9,TRBJ2-5,CASSVGVNAQETQYF
TRBV29-1,TRBJ1-2,CSARQDYGYTF
TRBV10-3,TRBJ2-3,CAISEGRGGQDTQYF
TRBV5-4,TRBJ1-2,CASSLEGGPYGYTF
TRBV12-3/TRBV12-4,TRBJ1-2,CASRLTAGGGYTF
TRBV11-2,TRBJ1-6,CASSLTGVGGGAPLHF